The 15 T cell receptor beta chains presented below share a single source sample, sequenced in a study of blood T cells in healthy people across ages. Using a J-beta primer mix together with a sample-barcoded 5' primer, a second PCR was run for roughly 7 to 11 cycles. A single record per CDR3 protein comes from TCRdb applying MiXCR to the 5' RACE reads. Altogether more than 800,000 distinct CDR3 sequences are present, around 26% being singletons, with the ten largest covering roughly a sixth. Sequencing was carried out using blood. The origin of the receptors is an elderly woman in good health.

The rearrangement uses TRBV7-2 and TRBJ1-1; 8 nucleotides line up with TRBD1. The CDR3 contains 16 residues. Losses at the gene ends were 5 bases for V and 5 bases for J; bases not matched to a gene: 13. Germline V lookup: CDR1 SGHTA, CDR2 FQGNSA. The CDR3 protein is CASSARGQGARTEAFF. The DNA of the CDR3 is TGTGCCAGCAGCGCCCGCGGCCAGGGGGCTAGGACTGAAGCTTTCTTT.

Notes on this clonotype: A junction boundary mismatches the germline segment, possibly from a read error. The rearrangement links TRBV18 to TRBJ1-6; D is perhaps TRBD1 (6 bases). The germline V gene encodes CDR1 KGHSH and CDR2 LQKENI. The CDR3 spans 16 residues. CDR3 region: CASSPIMWTENSPPHF. CDR3 nucleotides: TGTGCCAGCTCCCCGATCATGTGGACAGAGAATTCACCCCCCCACTTT.

There are many counts of this clonotype. The CDR3 region has the DNA TGTGCCAGCAGCTTATACCCCCCAGGGGCCTACAATGAGCAGTTCTTC. As protein: CASSLYPPGAYNEQFF. The V gene is TRBV11-2, the J gene TRBJ2-1, with D maybe TRBD1 (6 bases). The CDR3 is made up of 16 amino acids. The germline gives CDR1 SGHAT, CDR2 FQNNGV. V was cut by 2 bases and J by 2 bases, with 13 bases left in between.

Many counts were recorded for this clonotype. The chain combines TRBV7-2 with TRBJ2-3; 7 positions agree with TRBD2. Unmatched junction bases numbered 5, after V lost 2 bases and J lost 3 bases. Germline loops: CDR1 SGHTA, CDR2 FQGNSA. This CDR3 is 15 amino acids long. CDR3 protein: CASSLPERGTDTQYF. CDR3 DNA: TGTGCCAGCAGCTTACCCGAGCGGGGTACAGATACGCAGTATTTT.

The chain links TRBV30 to TRBJ2-7; D remains ambiguous. V was shortened by 3 bases and J by 2 bases, with 11 bases between the two germline ends. CDR3 length: 13 amino acids. Germline V gene data show CDR1 as GTSNPN and CDR2 as SVGIG (reference sequence). The CDR3 protein is CAWSRWSAYEQYF. CDR3 in DNA: TGTGCCTGGAGCAGGTGGTCTGCCTACGAGCAGTACTTC. Full variable domain (outside the CDR3, taken from reference TRBV30 and TRBJ2-7): SQTIHQWPATLVQPVGSPLSLECTVEGTSNPNLYWYRQAAGRGLQLLFYSVGIGQISSEVPQNLSASRPQDRQFILSSKKLLLSDSGFYLCAWSRWSAYEQYFGPGTRLTVT.

V and J are TRBV6-6 and TRBJ2-2; TRBD1 matches 8 bases. V was clipped by 5 bases and J by 5 bases; unmatched bases: 7. The CDR3 consists of 15 residues. Looked up from germline, CDR1 is MNHNY and CDR2 is SVGAGI (reference sequence). DNA of the CDR3: TGTGCCAGCAGTGCCCCGGACAGGGCAACCGGGGAGCTGTTTTTT. Encoded protein: CASSAPDRATGELFF.

This clonotype was observed a few times. The chain has TRBV9 and TRBJ2-1; D unclear. Germline V gives CDR1 SGDLS, CDR2 YYNGEE. The CDR3 sequence is 13 residues long. V was clipped by 4 bases and J by 7 bases, with 12 bases between them. Written as DNA, the CDR3 is TGTGCCAGCAGCAAATACCCGGGTAATGAGCAGTTCTTC. This translates into CASSKYPGNEQFF.

This clonotype was seen ten or more times. The V gene is TRBV15, the J gene TRBJ2-7; D might be TRBD1 (6 bases). The CDR3 length is 13 residues. In germline, CDR1 is LNHNV, CDR2 YYDKDF (reference sequence). Deletions cut 4 bases from V and 3 bases from J, with 10 bases between. CDR3: CATSTNRDYEQYF. The CDR3 region has the DNA TGTGCCACCAGCACCAACAGGGACTACGAGCAGTACTTC. Supplemented by reference TRBV15 and TRBJ2-7, the full variable domain reads DAMVIQNPRYQVTQFGKPVTLSCSQTLNHNVMYWYQQKSSQAPKLLFHYYDKDFNNEADTPDNFQSRRPNTSFCFLDIRSPGLGDTAMYLCATSTNRDYEQYFGPGTRLTVT.

In its sample, this clonotype was seen many times. V is TRBV27 and J is TRBJ1-2; 7 positions agree with TRBD1. This CDR3 has 15 residues. The V and J ends lost 6 bases and 4 bases, in that order; junction bases with no gene match: 11. Germline V gives CDR1 MNHEY, CDR2 SMNVEV (reference sequence). The chain's CDR3 is CASSASTGPVYGYTF. The CDR3, as DNA: TGTGCCAGCAGCGCTTCGACAGGGCCTGTCTATGGCTACACCTTC.

The genes are TRBV5-1 and TRBJ2-7, with D perhaps matching TRBD2 (6 bases). V was trimmed by 4 bases and J by 2 bases, leaving 13 bases between them. The CDR3 is 14 amino acids. The germline V gene encodes CDR1 SGHRS and CDR2 YFSETQ. This CDR3 is CASSTGDSAYEQYF. CDR3 DNA sequence: TGCGCCAGCAGCACTGGGGACTCCGCCTACGAGCAGTACTTC.

Concerning this clonotype: This may stem from a read error, because a much larger clone lies one nucleotide away. The chain combines TRBV6-2 or TRBV6-3 with TRBJ1-2; 7 bases match TRBD1. The CDR3 runs 14 residues. In germline, CDR1 is MNHEY, CDR2 SVGEGT. The CDR3 reads CASSYTGQNYGDTF. The CDR3, as DNA: TGTGCCAGCAGTTACACGGGACAGAACTATGGCGACACCTTC.

This clonotype has just a few counts. It may be a read error: a sequence one base away is much more abundant. The chain employs TRBV25-1 and TRBJ1-6, with 8 bases that match TRBD1. This CDR3 contains 15 residues. Germline V lookup: CDR1 MGHDK, CDR2 SYGVNS. CDR3 sequence (DNA): TGTGCCAGCAGTCCCCGGACAGGGAATAATTCACCCCCCCACTTT. Translated: CASSPRTGNNSPPHF.

On this clonotype itself: A much bigger clone sits one base away, suggesting this may be a read error. The genes are TRBV12-3 or TRBV12-4 and TRBJ1-6, with a weak D call TRBD1 (5 bases). V dropped 3 bases and J dropped 7 bases, with 22 bases sitting between them. The CDR3 runs 18 residues. For the CDR3, the DNA is TGTGCCAGCAGTTTCGGGGCAGGGCAGGTCTTGAGGAATTCACCCCTCCACTTT. Its translation is CASSFGAGQVLRNSPLHF.

This clonotype was detected many times. The chain employs TRBV7-2 and TRBJ2-6; D is ambiguous. V lost 3 bases and J 0 bases, leaving 3 bases between the germline ends. Germline V gene sequence: CDR1 SGHTA, CDR2 FQGNSA. The length of the CDR3 is 14 residues. The CDR3 spells CASSFNSGANVLTF. DNA of the CDR3: TGTGCCAGCAGCTTTAACTCTGGGGCCAACGTCCTGACTTTC.

V gene TRBV5-8 combines with J gene TRBJ1-1; D uncertain. Per germline, CDR1 SGHTS and CDR2 YDEGEE. V lost 0 bases, J lost 0 bases, and 9 bases lay in between. The CDR3 is 15 amino acids. CDR3 residues: CASSLAGMLNTEAFF. CDR3 DNA: TGTGCCAGCAGCTTGGCCGGGATGCTGAACACTGAAGCTTTCTTT.